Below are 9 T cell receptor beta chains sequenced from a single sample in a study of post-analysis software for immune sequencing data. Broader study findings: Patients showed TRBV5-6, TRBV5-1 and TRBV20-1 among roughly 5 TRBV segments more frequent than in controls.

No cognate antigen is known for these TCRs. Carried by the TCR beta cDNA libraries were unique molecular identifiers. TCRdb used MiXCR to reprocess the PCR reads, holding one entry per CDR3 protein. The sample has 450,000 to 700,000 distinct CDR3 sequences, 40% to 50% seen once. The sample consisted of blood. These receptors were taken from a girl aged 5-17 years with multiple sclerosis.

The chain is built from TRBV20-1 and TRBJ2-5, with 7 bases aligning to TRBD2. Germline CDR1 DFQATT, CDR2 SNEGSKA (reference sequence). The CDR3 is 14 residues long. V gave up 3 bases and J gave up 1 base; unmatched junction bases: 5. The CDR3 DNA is TGCAGTGCTAGTCCCCTAGCGGCCCAAGAGACCCAGTACTTC. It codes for CSASPLAAQETQYF.

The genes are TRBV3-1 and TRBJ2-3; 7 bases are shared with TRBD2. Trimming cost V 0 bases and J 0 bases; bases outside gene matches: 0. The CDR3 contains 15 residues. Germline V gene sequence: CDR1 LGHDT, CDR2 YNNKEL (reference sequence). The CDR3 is CASSQEGLSTDTQYF. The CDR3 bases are TGTGCCAGCAGCCAAGAGGGACTAAGCACAGATACGCAGTATTTT.

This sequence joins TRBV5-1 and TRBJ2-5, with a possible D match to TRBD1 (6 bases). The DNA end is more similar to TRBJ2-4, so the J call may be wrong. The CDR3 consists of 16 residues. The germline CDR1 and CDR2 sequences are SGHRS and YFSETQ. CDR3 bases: TGCGCCAGCAGCTTGGGGACAGACCCAGCCAAAAACATTCAGTACTTC. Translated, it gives CASSLGTDPAKNIQYF.

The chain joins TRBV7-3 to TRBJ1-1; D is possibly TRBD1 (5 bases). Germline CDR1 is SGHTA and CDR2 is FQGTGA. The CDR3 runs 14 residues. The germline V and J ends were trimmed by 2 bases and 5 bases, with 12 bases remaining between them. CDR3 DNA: TGTGCCAGCAGCTTATCAGGGACTGTTACTGAAGCTTTCTTT. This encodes CASSLSGTVTEAFF. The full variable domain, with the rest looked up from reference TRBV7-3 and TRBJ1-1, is GAGVSQTPSNKVTEKGKYVELRCDPISGHTALYWYRQSLGQGPEFLIYFQGTGAADDSGLPNDRFFAVRPEGSVSTLKIQRTERGDSAVYLCASSLSGTVTEAFFGQGTRLTVV.

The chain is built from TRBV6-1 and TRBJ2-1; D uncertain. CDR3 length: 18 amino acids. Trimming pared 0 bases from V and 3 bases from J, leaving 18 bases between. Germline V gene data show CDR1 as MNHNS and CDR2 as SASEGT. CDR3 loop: CASSEAPGWSSSYNEQFF. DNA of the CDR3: TGTGCCAGCAGTGAAGCGCCCGGATGGAGTTCGAGCTACAATGAGCAGTTCTTC.

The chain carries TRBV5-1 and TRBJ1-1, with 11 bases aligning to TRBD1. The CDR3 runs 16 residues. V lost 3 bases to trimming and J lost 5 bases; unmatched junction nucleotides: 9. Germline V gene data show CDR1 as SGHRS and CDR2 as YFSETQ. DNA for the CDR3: TGCGCCAGCAGCTCCCGGACAGGGGGCAAGTGGACTGAAGCTTTCTTT. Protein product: CASSSRTGGKWTEAFF. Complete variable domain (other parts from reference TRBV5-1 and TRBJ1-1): KAGVTQTPRYLIKTRGQQVTLSCSPISGHRSVSWYQQTPGQGLQFLFEYFSETQRNKGNFPGRFSGRQFSNSRSEMNVSTLELGDSALYLCASSSRTGGKWTEAFFGQGTRLTVV.

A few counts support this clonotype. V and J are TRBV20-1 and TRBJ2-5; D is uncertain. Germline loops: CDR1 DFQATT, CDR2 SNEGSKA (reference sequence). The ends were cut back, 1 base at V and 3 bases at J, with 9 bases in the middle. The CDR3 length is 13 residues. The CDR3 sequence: CSARGAREETQYF. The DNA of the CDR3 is TGCAGTGCTAGAGGGGCTCGGGAAGAGACCCAGTACTTC.

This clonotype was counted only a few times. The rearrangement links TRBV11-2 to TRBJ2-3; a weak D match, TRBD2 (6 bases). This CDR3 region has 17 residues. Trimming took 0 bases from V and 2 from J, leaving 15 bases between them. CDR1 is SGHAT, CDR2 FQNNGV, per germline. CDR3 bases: TGTGCCAGCAGCTTAGACGCTGTGGGACTTTCCACAGATACGCAGTATTTT. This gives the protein CASSLDAVGLSTDTQYF.

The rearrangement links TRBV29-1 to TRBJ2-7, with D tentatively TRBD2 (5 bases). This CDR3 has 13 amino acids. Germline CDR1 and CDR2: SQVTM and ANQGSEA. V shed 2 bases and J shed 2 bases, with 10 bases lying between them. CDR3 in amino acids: CSVEYPGTYEQYF. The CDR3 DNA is TGCAGCGTTGAATACCCGGGAACCTACGAGCAGTACTTC.